This entry is about one T cell receptor (beta chain). Its specific antigen is unknown. Per-base qualities were not stored, and no clone one base away is much larger. The data originate from a study of T cells in Graves' hyperthyroidism and ophthalmopathy (dated by TCRdb to the late 2010s). Regarding the study in general: Peripheral blood samples were taken at initial diagnosis, before any treatment was given. To identify distinguishing TCR V-J signatures, a discovery cohort of about 100 patients was used, comprising some 45 with Graves' ophthalmopathy and around 60 with stable Graves' hyperthyroidism. Prospective prediction of ophthalmopathy was tested in an independent validation cohort of under 20 hyperthyroidism patients and some 17 patients who later progressed to ophthalmopathy. The 90 to 100 discovery patients were randomly divided into training and test sets at a 7:3 ratio. Thyroid tissue and blood T-cell repertoires from six Graves' hyperthyroidism patients were also compared in the study. After blood sampling, hyperthyroidism patients were treated with methimazole at a starting dose of 30 mg daily, and ophthalmopathy patients were treated with high-dose intravenous methylprednisolone. TCR Vbeta CDR3 sequencing of 130 to 150 peripheral blood samples (under 45 ophthalmopathy, some 75 hyperthyroidism and approximately 17 progressor patients) is reported in the paper. The study at large found these results: No statistical method was used to set the sample size in advance, and investigators knew the group allocation. A model built on a 13 V-J signature distinguished ophthalmopathy from stable hyperthyroidism, reaching about 89% sensitivity and 81% to 83% specificity in cross-validation and 80%/75% in testing. During validation, the model predicted progression to ophthalmopathy a median of roughly 7.1 months ahead of onset, with 70.59% sensitivity and around 72% specificity. Most expanded thyroid clonotypes (frequency above 0.001) were also found in blood, which suggests that blood repertoires may mirror thyroid immune responses.

Stable Graves' hyperthyroidism was defined as no progression to ophthalmopathy during 18 months of follow-up. Hyperthyroidism patients were aged 18 to 65 years and newly diagnosed, with disease duration of less than 2 months. Patients with uncontrolled infections, other autoimmune diseases, pregnancy or lactation were excluded. Clinical symptoms, serum thyroxine and TRAb, thyroid ultrasound, and orbital computed tomography formed the basis for the diagnoses. Ficoll-Paque density gradient centrifugation was used to isolate PBMCs from 10 ml of fresh peripheral blood. Total RNA was extracted using Trizol reagent, and RNA quality was assessed on an Agilent 2100 Bioanalyzer. At the junction V is shortened by 4 bases and J by 8 bases; bases outside the gene matches: 9. CDR1 and CDR2 (MNHEY, SMNVEV) derive from the germline V gene (reference sequence). From cysteine to phenylalanine, the CDR3 is 16 amino acids long. CDR3 DNA only is kept here, 48 bases in frame from base 1.

TCR beta CDR3 regions were amplified from RNA transcripts. A first-round RT-PCR of the TCR CDR3 used the HTBI primer set with the Qiagen OneStep RT-PCR kit. Libraries were constructed in a second round of multiplex PCR, after which size selection and purification were performed. Libraries were sequenced paired-end with 100 bp reads on an Illumina HiSeq2000. The source study handled its data this way. SOAPnuke was used to process the raw data, with reads discarded if the reads contained adapters or uncalled bases, had a mean Phred below 15, or lacked an exact constant-primer or identifier match. High-quality paired reads were merged using COPE v1.2.5, and each unique nucleotide sequence was defined as a clonotype. MiTCR v1.1 was used to align the clonotypes against IMGT TRBV, TRBD and TRBJ reference segments. The analysis was restricted to V-J combinations with a frequency above 0.0001, which together covered 98% to 99.2% of the repertoires. The TCS score was defined as F50 (clonal expansion) divided by E x V (chaos), with BLOSUM62-based TCRdist calculated between CDR3 peptides within each V-J. Welch's t-statistics and random forest reduced roughly 530 V-J features to 10 to 15, which were used in a naive Bayes classifier (R e1071). The public reads were reprocessed in TCRdb via fastp at Q25 and MiXCR, keeping in-frame beta chains. Rows with one shared CDR3 protein collapse into an entry with the most common genes and DNA. These V and J calls rely on TCRdb rather than the paper's analysis. The sample table lists approximately 360,000 distinct CDR3 sequences, roughly 25% of them with a count of one. More than 60% of the sample is taken by the ten largest.

Sequencing was performed on blood. This receptor was identified in a man over 45 with Graves' hyperthyroidism. This chain is built from TRBV27 and TRBJ2-1; 12 nucleotides in the junction match TRBD2. The nucleotide sequence is TGTGCCAGCAGTTCCAGACTAGCGGGAGTGGTCGATGAGCAGTTCTTC. This translates into CASSSRLAGVVDEQFF.